Below, 19 T cell receptor beta chains from the same sample are listed, as sequenced in a study of cytomegalovirus exposure and HLA in healthy donors. PCR primers comprised 60 Vbeta and 13 Jbeta primers. Data came from immunoSEQ multiplex PCR; TCRdb stores just in-frame clones and leaves some out. This table holds around 150,000 clones, approximately 70% found once. The sequenced sample consisted of PBMCs. These receptors came from a man in his late teens or twenties in good health and CMV-seropositive.

This clone was counted between two and nine times. The CDR3 coding sequence is TGTGCCAGCAAGGAGGCTTACAATGAGCAGTTCTTC. Translating gives CASKEAYNEQFF. The chain carries TRBV6-1 and TRBJ2-1, with D maybe TRBD2 (5 bases). CDR1 is MNHNS and CDR2 is SASEGT in the germline V gene. Trimming took 7 bases from V and 4 from J, leaving 8 bases between them. The CDR3 sequence is 12 residues long.

This rearrangement joins TRBV5-1 to TRBJ2-5, with 8 bases identical to TRBD1. The CDR3 is 14 amino acids. Unmatched junction bases numbered 5, after V lost 3 bases and J lost 4 bases. Germline CDR1 is SGHRS and CDR2 is YFSETQ. CDR3 protein: CASSSRTGGETQYF. The CDR3, as DNA: TGCGCCAGCAGCTCAAGAACAGGGGGAGAGACCCAGTACTTC.

This clone was detected once. The rearrangement uses TRBV19 and TRBJ1-2, with D tentatively TRBD1 (5 bases). Trimming removed 5 bases from V and 4 bases from J, with 14 bases in between. The V gene's germline CDR1 is LNHDA and CDR2 SQIVND (reference sequence). The CDR3 is made up of 14 amino acids. DNA for the CDR3: TGTGCCAGTAGTCCCCGGGGCGGGGGCTATGGCTACACCTTC. This encodes CASSPRGGGYGYTF.

The J gene is TRBJ1-2, the V gene TRBV19; a possible D gene is TRBD1 (5 bases). Germline V gene lookup returns CDR1 LNHDA and CDR2 SQIVND (reference sequence). The CDR3 loop spans 15 amino acids. Trimming left V 6 bases short and J 8 bases short, with 22 bases between. The CDR3 sequence is CASRVGDLGLWGYTF. For the CDR3, the DNA is TGTGCCAGTAGAGTAGGGGATCTCGGCCTTTGGGGCTACACCTTC.

J is TRBJ2-5 and V is TRBV18; the D gene is possibly TRBD2 (5 bases). V gave up 6 bases and J gave up 6 bases, with 14 bases separating them. Germline V gene lookup returns CDR1 KGHSH and CDR2 LQKENI. The CDR3 contains 13 residues. The CDR3 DNA follows: TGTGCCAGCTCCCCATCGGGGTCCCAGACCCAGTACTTC. It codes for CASSPSGSQTQYF.

This clone was recorded a few times. J is TRBJ2-5 and V is TRBV11-3; 7 positions match TRBD2. With V trimmed by 3 bases and J by 2 bases, 6 bases remained unmatched. CDR3 length: 15 amino acids. Germline loops: CDR1 SGHNT, CDR2 YENEEA. CDR3 sequence: CASSLLPSGQETQYF. The CDR3 DNA reads as TGTGCCAGCAGCTTGTTACCTAGCGGACAAGAGACCCAGTACTTC.

V gene TRBV11-2 combines with J gene TRBJ1-1; D is undetermined. This CDR3 is built from 14 residues. Trimming shortened V by 0 bases and J by 6 bases, and 11 bases separated the two germline ends. Germline-derived CDR1 and CDR2 are SGHAT and FQNNGV. Written as DNA, the CDR3 is TGTGCCAGCAGCTTAGAGGCCGGGATGCCTGAAGCTTTCTTT. Amino acid sequence: CASSLEAGMPEAFF. Drawing the rest from reference TRBV11-2 and TRBJ1-1, the complete variable domain is EAGVAQSPRYKIIEKRQSVAFWCNPISGHATLYWYQQILGQGPKLLIQFQNNGVVDDSQLPKDRFSAERLKGVDSTLKIQPAKLEDSAVYLCASSLEAGMPEAFFGQGTRLTVV.

Only one count was recorded for this clone. CDR3: CATSEREAGDTQYF. The CDR3 bases are TGTGCCACCTCTGAGCGGGAGGCCGGGGATACGCAGTATTTT. The chain combines TRBV27 with TRBJ2-3, with TRBD2 identical over 9 bases. J gave up 6 bases and V 10 bases, and 11 bases lay outside the gene matches. Germline CDR1 is MNHEY and CDR2 is SMNVEV (reference sequence). The CDR3 consists of 14 residues.

This clone showed up just a few times. This chain links TRBV19 with TRBJ1-6; 8 bases align to TRBD1. CDR1 and CDR2 (germline): LNHDA, SQIVND (reference sequence). V shed 4 bases and J 6 bases; nucleotides not matched to a gene: 2. The CDR3 extends over 14 amino acids. The CDR3 loop reads CASSRGQGNSPLHF. The CDR3 region has the DNA TGTGCCAGTAGTAGAGGACAGGGTAATTCACCCCTCCACTTT.

The chain has TRBV19 and TRBJ2-1; 8 positions agree with TRBD2. Germline trimming cut 6 bases from V and 3 bases from J; bases unmatched to any gene: 7. CDR3 length: 15 amino acids. Germline V gene data show CDR1 as LNHDA and CDR2 as SQIVND (reference sequence). This CDR3 reads CASSRAGAGYNEQFF. Here the CDR3 DNA reads TGTGCCAGTAGCCGAGCGGGAGCGGGCTACAATGAGCAGTTCTTC.

This sequence joins TRBV19 and TRBJ1-2; TRBD1 matches at 8 bases. Losses at the gene ends were 5 bases for V and 1 base for J; bases not matched to a gene: 3. The CDR3 covers 14 residues. The V gene's germline CDR1 is LNHDA and CDR2 SQIVND (reference sequence). CDR3 in DNA: TGTGCCAGTAGTGTCGGACAGGGTAACTATGGCTACACCTTC. Translating gives CASSVGQGNYGYTF.

The V call is TRBV6-1, the J call TRBJ1-2; maybe TRBD1 (5 bases). V was shortened by 7 bases and J by 0 bases, with 15 bases between the two germline ends. The CDR3 is made up of 15 amino acids. The germline gives CDR1 MNHNS, CDR2 SASEGT. DNA of the CDR3: TGTGCCAGCACACTTAGGACACAAGCTAACTATGGCTACACCTTC. It yields the protein CASTLRTQANYGYTF.

This clone has only one observation. The rearrangement links TRBV5-6 to TRBJ1-2; TRBD1 aligns across 10 bases. After removal of 5 bases from V and 2 bases from J, the junction contained 9 bases not matched to a gene. Germline loops: CDR1 SGHDT, CDR2 YYEEEE. This CDR3 has 16 amino acids. As DNA, the CDR3 is TGTGCCAGCAGTGTCGCTGGGACAGGGGAAAACTATGGCTACACCTTC. Encoded protein: CASSVAGTGENYGYTF.

The chain is built from TRBV11-3 and TRBJ2-1; TRBD2 aligns across 11 bases. Trimming took 5 bases from V and 0 from J; bases not matched to a gene: 6. The length of the CDR3 is 17 residues. CDR1 and CDR2 from the germline V gene are SGHNT and YENEEA. CDR3 protein: CASSEGTSGNSYNEQFF. The CDR3 DNA reads as TGTGCCAGCAGCGAAGGGACTAGCGGAAACTCCTACAATGAGCAGTTCTTC.

This clone has a single count. The genes are TRBV6-5 and TRBJ2-5; D perhaps matches TRBD1 (6 bases). This CDR3 has 13 residues. Trimming removed 5 bases from V and 4 bases from J, with 11 bases in between. Germline CDR1 MNHEY, CDR2 SVGAGI. The CDR3 loop reads CASSPGVGETQYF. The CDR3 coding sequence is TGTGCCAGCAGTCCAGGGGTGGGAGAGACCCAGTACTTC.

This clone came up a few times. The rearrangement uses TRBV6-5 and TRBJ1-2, with TRBD1 matching over 11 bases. Trimming cost V 6 bases and J 8 bases; bases outside gene matches: 11. Germline assignment: CDR1 MNHEY and CDR2 SVGAGI. CDR3 length: 15 amino acids. The CDR3 bases are TGTGCCAGCAGCTCGGGACAGGGGGAGAAAGAGGGCTACACCTTC. Translation: CASSSGQGEKEGYTF.

The rearrangement uses TRBV7-9 and TRBJ1-2; no clear D gene. CDR1 and CDR2 (germline): SEHNR, FQNEAQ (reference sequence). The V end was cut by 7 bases, the J end by 6 bases, with 12 bases between. This CDR3 comprises 12 residues. The CDR3 DNA reads TGTGCCAGCACCATATCGAGGGATGGCTACACCTTC. This encodes CASTISRDGYTF.

The chain uses TRBV5-1 and TRBJ1-2; TRBD1 is a possible D gene (6 bases). CDR1 is SGHRS and CDR2 is YFSETQ in the germline V gene. The CDR3 is 15 amino acids. The germline V and J ends were trimmed by 0 bases and 0 bases, with 9 bases remaining between them. CDR3 DNA sequence: TGCGCCAGCAGCTTGGTGGACAGAGCTAACTATGGCTACACCTTC. This codes for CASSLVDRANYGYTF.

The J gene is TRBJ2-5, the V gene TRBV2, with TRBD1 matching over 9 bases. Germline CDR1 SNHLY, CDR2 FYNNEI. CDR3 size: 15 residues. V shed 4 bases and J 5 bases; nucleotides not matched to a gene: 8. The CDR3 region has the DNA TGTGCCAGCAGTGCGGACAGGGGAAGGGAGGAGACCCAGTACTTC. Encoded protein: CASSADRGREETQYF.